The rows below give T cell receptor beta chains drawn from one sample of a study of identifying expanded T cells in peripheral blood. Some clones are missing from TCRdb's copy, which holds only in-frame ones; the method was immunoSEQ multiplex PCR. The table has about 85,000 clones, 88% seen once. Sequencing was performed on blood. All receptors come from a person between 18 and 75 years old in good health. Each CDR3 is given with its conserved first and last residue. The D gene is left open where the match is weak. Expanded clones are given a class, and other clones once, few, many or no size at all.

v_call: TRBV2; d_call: NA; j_call: TRBJ2-1; clone_size: medium-sized; cdr3_nt: TGTGCCAGCAGTGAGTGGCCCTTCGATGAGCAGTTCTTC; cdr3_aa: CASSEWPFDEQFF
v_call: TRBV6-5; d_call: NA; j_call: TRBJ1-2; clone_size: NA; cdr3_nt: TGTGCCAGCAGGGAGGGGAGGATGGGCTACACCTTC; cdr3_aa: CASREGRMGYTF
v_call: TRBV18; d_call: TRBD2; j_call: TRBJ2-5; clone_size: once; cdr3_nt: TGTGCCAGCTCACCCCTAGCGGGGGGGCCCCGGGAGACCCAGTACTTC; cdr3_aa: CASSPLAGGPRETQYF
v_call: TRBV27; d_call: NA; j_call: TRBJ1-2; clone_size: NA; cdr3_nt: TGTGCCAGCAGTTTCGCGTGGGGGGGCTCAGGGGCCAACTATGGCTACACCTTC; cdr3_aa: CASSFAWGGSGANYGYTF
v_call: TRBV19; d_call: TRBD1; j_call: TRBJ2-4; clone_size: NA; cdr3_nt: TGTGCCAGTAGTCCATTCCGGGACAGGGGGCAGTTACATAACATTCAGTACTTC; cdr3_aa: CASSPFRDRGQLHNIQYF
v_call: TRBV7-2; d_call: TRBD1; j_call: TRBJ1-2; clone_size: NA; cdr3_nt: TGTGCCAGCAGCTTGGGGACAGCTAACTATGGCTACACCTTC; cdr3_aa: CASSLGTANYGYTF
v_call: TRBV9; d_call: NA; j_call: TRBJ2-5; clone_size: NA; cdr3_nt: TGTGCCAGCAGCGAACTTAGCGGCCAAGAGACCCAGCACTTC; cdr3_aa: CASSELSGQETQHF
v_call: TRBV4-2; d_call: TRBD2; j_call: TRBJ2-3; clone_size: NA; cdr3_nt: TGTGCCAGCAGCCAAGAGGGACTAGCGACTAGCACAGATACGCAGTATTTT; cdr3_aa: CASSQEGLATSTDTQYF
v_call: TRBV5-6; d_call: NA; j_call: TRBJ2-3; clone_size: NA; cdr3_nt: TGTGCCAGCAGCCGGGGGAGCGCAGATACGCAGTATTTT; cdr3_aa: CASSRGSADTQYF
v_call: TRBV5-5; d_call: TRBD1; j_call: TRBJ1-1; clone_size: NA; cdr3_nt: TGTGCCAGCAGCTGGGACAGACGTGAAGCTTTCTTT; cdr3_aa: CASSWDRREAFF
v_call: TRBV10-3; d_call: TRBD1; j_call: TRBJ2-2; clone_size: NA; cdr3_nt: TGTGCCATCAGTGGGAGACAGGGGGCCGGGGAGCTGTTTTTT; cdr3_aa: CAISGRQGAGELFF
v_call: TRBV11-2; d_call: TRBD1; j_call: TRBJ2-7; clone_size: NA; cdr3_nt: TGTGCCAGCAGCTTATATTACGGGACAGGGGGATACGAGCAGTACTTC; cdr3_aa: CASSLYYGTGGYEQYF
v_call: TRBV9; d_call: TRBD2; j_call: TRBJ2-6; clone_size: once; cdr3_nt: TGTGCCAGCAGCGTAGCTAGCGGGGGGCCGGGCGGGGCCAACGTCCTGACTTTC; cdr3_aa: CASSVASGGPGGANVLTF
v_call: TRBV11-2; d_call: NA; j_call: TRBJ2-7; clone_size: NA; cdr3_nt: TGTGCCAGCAGCACTCGTTGGCAGGACTACGAGCAGTACTTC; cdr3_aa: CASSTRWQDYEQYF
v_call: TRBV6-5; d_call: NA; j_call: TRBJ1-5; clone_size: NA; cdr3_nt: TGTGCCAGCAGCCTTAGGGGTCTCTACCAGCCCCAGCATTTT; cdr3_aa: CASSLRGLYQPQHF
v_call: TRBV27; d_call: NA; j_call: TRBJ1-2; clone_size: NA; cdr3_nt: TGTGCCAGCAGTCCCTCTGGGGCCCCTACTAACTATGGCTACACCTTC; cdr3_aa: CASSPSGAPTNYGYTF
v_call: TRBV30; d_call: NA; j_call: TRBJ1-3; clone_size: NA; cdr3_nt: TGTGCCTTAAAGAATCGGGGGCGCGAATTTCGTTCTGGAAACACCATATATTTT; cdr3_aa: CALKNRGREFRSGNTIYF
v_call: TRBV18; d_call: TRBD1; j_call: TRBJ2-2; clone_size: once; cdr3_nt: TGTGCCAGCTCACCTCGGTCGGGGACAGACTTCACCGGGGAGCTGTTTTTT; cdr3_aa: CASSPRSGTDFTGELFF
v_call: TRBV7-8; d_call: TRBD1; j_call: TRBJ1-1; clone_size: NA; cdr3_nt: TGTGCCAGCAGCTCCGGACAGGGGCCACTTGAAGCTTTCTTT; cdr3_aa: CASSSGQGPLEAFF
v_call: TRBV12-5; d_call: NA; j_call: TRBJ1-1; clone_size: once; cdr3_nt: TGTGCTAGTGGTTATAACCCGGATGGATCTCCTGAAGCTTTCTTT; cdr3_aa: CASGYNPDGSPEAFF
v_call: TRBV13; d_call: NA; j_call: TRBJ2-3; clone_size: NA; cdr3_nt: TGTGCCAGCAGCCCGGTGAGGGGGGATACGCAGTATTTT; cdr3_aa: CASSPVRGDTQYF
v_call: TRBV7-2; d_call: NA; j_call: TRBJ1-1; clone_size: NA; cdr3_nt: TGTGCCAGCAGCTTTTTCACATCATGGGGGCAGGGGAACACTGAAGCTTTCTTT; cdr3_aa: CASSFFTSWGQGNTEAFF
v_call: TRBV7-8; d_call: NA; j_call: TRBJ1-1; clone_size: NA; cdr3_nt: TGTGCCAGCAGCTTAGCGAGTGGCTGGCCAGCTTTCTTT; cdr3_aa: CASSLASGWPAFF
v_call: TRBV4-3; d_call: TRBD2; j_call: TRBJ2-3; clone_size: NA; cdr3_nt: TGCGCCAGCAGCCAAGCCCCTCTAGCGGGGGGTCCAGATACGCAGTATTTT; cdr3_aa: CASSQAPLAGGPDTQYF
v_call: TRBV7-9; d_call: NA; j_call: TRBJ2-7; clone_size: NA; cdr3_nt: TGTGCCAGCAGCGCAAACCCCCGGGGCAGGCTGAAGTATAACGAGCAGTACTTC; cdr3_aa: CASSANPRGRLKYNEQYF
v_call: TRBV18; d_call: TRBD2; j_call: TRBJ2-5; clone_size: NA; cdr3_nt: TGTGCCAGCTCACGACCGGGACTAGCCGAGACCCAGTACTTC; cdr3_aa: CASSRPGLAETQYF
v_call: TRBV13; d_call: NA; j_call: TRBJ1-1; clone_size: NA; cdr3_nt: TGTGCCAGCAGCTTAAGAGGGATAGGGAACACTGAAGCTTTCTTT; cdr3_aa: CASSLRGIGNTEAFF
v_call: TRBV6-6; d_call: TRBD1; j_call: TRBJ1-5; clone_size: few; cdr3_nt: TGTGCCAGCAGATCGATACAGGGGCCTAGCAATCAGCCCCAGCATTTT; cdr3_aa: CASRSIQGPSNQPQHF
v_call: TRBV15; d_call: TRBD1; j_call: TRBJ2-7; clone_size: NA; cdr3_nt: TGTGCCACCAGCAGGGAGACAGGGTCTGCCTACGAGCAGTACTTC; cdr3_aa: CATSRETGSAYEQYF
v_call: TRBV4-3; d_call: NA; j_call: TRBJ2-2; clone_size: NA; cdr3_nt: TGCGCCAGCAGCCAAGAGGCTCCGAGGTCCGCGAACACCGGGGAGCTGTTTTTT; cdr3_aa: CASSQEAPRSANTGELFF